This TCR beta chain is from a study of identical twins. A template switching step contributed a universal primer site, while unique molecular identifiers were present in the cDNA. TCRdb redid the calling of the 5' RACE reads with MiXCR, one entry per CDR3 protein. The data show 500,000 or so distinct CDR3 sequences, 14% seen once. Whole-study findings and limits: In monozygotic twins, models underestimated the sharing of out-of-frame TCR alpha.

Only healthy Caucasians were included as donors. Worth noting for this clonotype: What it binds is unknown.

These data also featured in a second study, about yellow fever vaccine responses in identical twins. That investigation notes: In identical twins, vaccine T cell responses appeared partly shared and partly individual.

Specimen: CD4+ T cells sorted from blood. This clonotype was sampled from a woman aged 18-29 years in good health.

Written as DNA, the CDR3 is TGTGCCAGCAGCTTGCCGCTAGCGGAGTCCTACGAGCAGTACTTC. It is translated as CASSLPLAESYEQYF. V usage is TRBV7-9 and J usage is TRBJ2-7; TRBD2 aligns across 7 bases. The CDR3 has 15 amino acids. The germline V gene has CDR1 SEHNR and CDR2 FQNEAQ (reference sequence). V shed 3 bases, J shed 1 base, and the junction held 6 bases outside the gene matches.